This entry features one T cell receptor (beta chain) sequence. As yet, its antigen is unknown. This sample was taken from a study of blood T cells in healthy people across ages. Study-wide results and caveats: PBMCs left unsorted prevented a conclusive naive versus antigen-experienced comparison.

Primed by a sample-barcoded 5' primer and a J-beta primer mix, a second PCR proceeded for about 6 to 12 cycles. MiXCR was run by TCRdb on the 5' RACE reads, yielding one entry per CDR3 protein. The data contain under 700,000 distinct CDR3 sequences, about 25% of them singletons. V was shortened by 5 bases and J by 0 bases, with 11 bases between the two germline ends. CDR3 length: 16 amino acids. These data also formed part of another study, on T cells of mothers and their children. From that report: Thymic selection molds TCR recombination output in much the same way for related pairs as for unrelated pairs. There were no persistent microchimeric T cell clones detected.

Sequenced sample: blood. This TCR was sampled from a boy younger than 18 in good health. The J gene is TRBJ2-6, the V gene TRBV12-3 or TRBV12-4, with unresolved D. The CDR3 sequence is CASSPPQRSGANVLTF. Here the CDR3 DNA reads TGTGCCAGCAGTCCCCCCCAGCGCTCTGGGGCCAACGTCCTGACTTTC.